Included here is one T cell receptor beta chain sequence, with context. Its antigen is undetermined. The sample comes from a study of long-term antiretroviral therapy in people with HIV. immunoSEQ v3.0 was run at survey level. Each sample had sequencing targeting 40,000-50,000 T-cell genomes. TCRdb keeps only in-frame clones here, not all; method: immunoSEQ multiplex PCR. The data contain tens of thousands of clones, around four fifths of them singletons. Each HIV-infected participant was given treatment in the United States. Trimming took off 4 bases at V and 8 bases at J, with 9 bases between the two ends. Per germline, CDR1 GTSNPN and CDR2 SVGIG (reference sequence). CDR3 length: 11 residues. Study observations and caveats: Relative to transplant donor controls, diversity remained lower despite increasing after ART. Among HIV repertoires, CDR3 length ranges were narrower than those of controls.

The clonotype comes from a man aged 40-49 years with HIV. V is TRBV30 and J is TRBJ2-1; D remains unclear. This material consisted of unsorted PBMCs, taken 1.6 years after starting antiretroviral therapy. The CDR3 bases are TGTGCCTGGAATGCGGCTTATGAGCAGTTCTTC. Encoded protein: CAWNAAYEQFF. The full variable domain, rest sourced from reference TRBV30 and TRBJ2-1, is SQTIHQWPATLVQPVGSPLSLECTVEGTSNPNLYWYRQAAGRGLQLLFYSVGIGQISSEVPQNLSASRPQDRQFILSSKKLLLSDSGFYLCAWNAAYEQFFGPGTRLTVL.